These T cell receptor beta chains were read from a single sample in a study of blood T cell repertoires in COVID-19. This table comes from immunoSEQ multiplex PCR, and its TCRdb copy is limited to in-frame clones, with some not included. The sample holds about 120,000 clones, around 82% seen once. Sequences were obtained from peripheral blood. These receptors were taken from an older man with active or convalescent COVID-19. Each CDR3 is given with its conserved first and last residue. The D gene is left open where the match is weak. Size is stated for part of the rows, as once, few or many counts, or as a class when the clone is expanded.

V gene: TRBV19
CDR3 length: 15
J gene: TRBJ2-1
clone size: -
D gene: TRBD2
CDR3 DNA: TGTGCCAGTAGTATCCCTCTAGCGGGCGTCTATGAGCAGTTCTTC
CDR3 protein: CASSIPLAGVYEQFF

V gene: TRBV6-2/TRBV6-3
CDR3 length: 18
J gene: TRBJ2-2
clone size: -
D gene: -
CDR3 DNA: TGTGCCAGCAGTTTCTACTCCTCGGGGGTCCCGAACACCGGGGAGCTGTTTTTT
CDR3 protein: CASSFYSSGVPNTGELFF

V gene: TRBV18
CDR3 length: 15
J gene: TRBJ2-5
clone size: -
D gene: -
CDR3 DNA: TGTGCCAGCTCACCAGACGGAAGAGGGGGAGAGACCCAGTACTTC
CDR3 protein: CASSPDGRGGETQYF

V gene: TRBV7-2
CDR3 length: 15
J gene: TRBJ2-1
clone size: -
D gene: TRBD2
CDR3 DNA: TGTGCCAGCAGAAAGACAACTAGCGGGGTAGATGAGCAGTTCTTC
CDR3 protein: CASRKTTSGVDEQFF

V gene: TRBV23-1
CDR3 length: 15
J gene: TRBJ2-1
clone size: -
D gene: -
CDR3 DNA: TGCGCCAGCAGTCCAGCAGGGCGCAACTACAATGAGCAGTTCTTC
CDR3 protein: CASSPAGRNYNEQFF

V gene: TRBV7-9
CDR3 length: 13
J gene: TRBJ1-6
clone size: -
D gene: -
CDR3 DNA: TGTGCCAGCAGCTTAAACGAGAATTCACCCCTCCACTTT
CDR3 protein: CASSLNENSPLHF

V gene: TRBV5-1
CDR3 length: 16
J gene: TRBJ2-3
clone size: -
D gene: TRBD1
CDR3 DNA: TGCGCCAGCAGCTTGGGAGGGACAGGGGGGACAGATACGCAGTATTTT
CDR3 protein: CASSLGGTGGTDTQYF

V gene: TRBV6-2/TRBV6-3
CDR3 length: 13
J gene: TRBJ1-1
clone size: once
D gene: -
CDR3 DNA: TGTGCCAGCAGTTCAGGAATAGGCACTGAAGCTTTCTTT
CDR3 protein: CASSSGIGTEAFF

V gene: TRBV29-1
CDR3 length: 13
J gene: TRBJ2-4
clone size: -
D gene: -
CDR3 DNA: TGCAGCGTTACCGGGTCAGCCAAAAACATTCAGTACTTC
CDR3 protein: CSVTGSAKNIQYF

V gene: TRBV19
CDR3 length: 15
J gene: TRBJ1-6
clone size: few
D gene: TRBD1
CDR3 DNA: TGTGCCAGTAGTAAACAGGGGGCGGATAATTCACCCCTCCACTTT
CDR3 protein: CASSKQGADNSPLHF

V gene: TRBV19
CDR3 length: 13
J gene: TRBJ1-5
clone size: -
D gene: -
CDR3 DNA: TGTGCCACCGCTGATCAGGACTCTCAGCCCCAGCATTTT
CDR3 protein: CATADQDSQPQHF